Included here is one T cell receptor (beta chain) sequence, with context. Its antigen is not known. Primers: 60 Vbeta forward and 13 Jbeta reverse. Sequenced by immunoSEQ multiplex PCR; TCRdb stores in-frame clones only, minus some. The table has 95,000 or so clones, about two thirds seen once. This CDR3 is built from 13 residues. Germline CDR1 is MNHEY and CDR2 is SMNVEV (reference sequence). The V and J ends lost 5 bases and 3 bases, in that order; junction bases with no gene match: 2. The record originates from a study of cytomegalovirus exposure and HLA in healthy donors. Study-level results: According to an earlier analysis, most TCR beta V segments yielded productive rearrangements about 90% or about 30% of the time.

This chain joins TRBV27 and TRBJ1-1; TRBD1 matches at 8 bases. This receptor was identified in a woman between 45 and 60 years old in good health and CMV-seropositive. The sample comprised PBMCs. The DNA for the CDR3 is TGTGCCAGCAGTACAGGGGGATACACTGAAGCTTTCTTT. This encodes CASSTGGYTEAFF.